This T cell receptor beta chain was identified in a study of T cell repertoires in cytomegalovirus infection. Background on the study: HLA-B-restricted CMV epitopes that are well studied, plus recently identified HLA-C-restricted ones, were used by the study. Matching HLA type, along with CMV infection, was indicated by public TCR beta signatures.

This CDR3 spans 13 amino acids. CDR1 LNHDA and CDR2 SQIVND come from the germline V gene (reference sequence). V lost 11 bases and J 2 bases, leaving 15 bases between the germline ends. Study-level results: It was HLA-C-restricted CMV-specific TCR beta clonotypes that dominated the response ex vivo. The study identified carriers of CMV plus the relevant HLA from cumulative public TCR beta family frequency.

TCRdb reanalysed the reads using MiXCR and keeps one entry per CDR3 protein. The sample has around 300,000 distinct CDR3 sequences, approximately 22% seen once. This clonotype was picked up many times. Its antigen is not known. The receptor was isolated from a human donor in good health (CMV status not recorded). Some clones in this sample may be carry-over from other donors' samples. Sequences were derived from cultured PBMCs, sampled from culture after CMV antigen stimulation. The gene calls are TRBV19 and TRBJ1-2, with TRBD1 as a possible D gene (5 bases). CDR3 protein: CASSVDTNYGYTF. The CDR3 DNA reads as TGTGCCTCCTCGGTGGACACCAACTATGGCTACACCTTC.